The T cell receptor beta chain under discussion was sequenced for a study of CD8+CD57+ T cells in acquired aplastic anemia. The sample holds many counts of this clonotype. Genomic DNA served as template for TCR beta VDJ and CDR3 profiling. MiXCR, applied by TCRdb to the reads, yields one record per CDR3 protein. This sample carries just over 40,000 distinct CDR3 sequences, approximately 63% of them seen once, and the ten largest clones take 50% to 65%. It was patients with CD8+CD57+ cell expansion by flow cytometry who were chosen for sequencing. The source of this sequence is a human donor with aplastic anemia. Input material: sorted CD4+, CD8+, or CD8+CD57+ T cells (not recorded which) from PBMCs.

This chain's CDR3 is CSVGGRETQYF. CDR3 DNA sequence: TGCTCGGTGGGGGGGAGGGAGACCCAGTACTTC. The V call is TRBV29-1, the J call TRBJ2-5, with 7 bases fitting TRBD2. Germline V gene data show CDR1 as SQVTM and CDR2 as ANQGSEA. CDR3 length equals 11 residues.